What follows is one T cell receptor beta chain and its context. Antigen specificity is unknown. This specimen belongs to a study of cytomegalovirus exposure and HLA in healthy donors. On the study more broadly: Earlier sequencing of some 170 million T cells yielded about 120 million unique TCR beta sequences.

The PCR had 60 Vbeta and 13 Jbeta primers. Data came from immunoSEQ multiplex PCR; TCRdb stores just in-frame clones and leaves some out. The repertoire includes more than 150,000 clones, roughly 80% of them detected once, and under 8% sits in the top ten. Whole-study results and caveats: The study recorded 150 to 200 TCR beta chains that were cytomegalovirus-associated. Testing in vitro showed a few CMV-associated chains specific for CMV antigens. As a later analysis revealed, most CMV-associated TCR beta chains appeared HLA-restricted.

Germline CDR1 is SGDLS and CDR2 is YYNGEE. This CDR3 is built from 14 residues. V lost 0 bases and J lost 5, with 9 bases in between. The sequence was obtained from a woman aged 45-65 years in good health and CMV-seropositive. The specimen sequenced was PBMCs. The V and J genes are TRBV9 and TRBJ2-1; D possibly corresponds to TRBD2 (6 bases). The DNA of the CDR3 is TGTGCCAGCAGCGTAGCGGGGACTCACAATGAGCAGTTCTTC. It is translated as CASSVAGTHNEQFF.